This TCR beta chain comes out of a study of beta chain features in type 1 diabetes. General study points: In these data, an HLA type influence on TCRB rearrangement remained unresolved. Among patients, naive, central memory and Treg TCRB repertoires appeared more similar than among healthy donors. A moderate, significant TCRB CDR3 shortening appeared in type 1 diabetes across four CD4+ subsets.

With regard to this clone: Its antigen remains unknown.

Investigators reverse transcribed all isolated RNA, so they sequenced expressed TCRB transcripts. Each sample of naive, central memory or regulatory T cells had, on average, about 3.5 million reads. Some clones are missing from TCRdb's copy, which holds only in-frame ones; the method was immunoSEQ multiplex PCR. The sample has roughly 730,000 clones; around 15% are singletons. The sequence came from a man younger than 30 with type 1 diabetes. The sequencing input was naive CD4+ T cells from blood.

The DNA of the CDR3 is TGTGCCAGCACAGTTAACAGGGAGAATTCACCCCTCCACTTT. Translated: CASTVNRENSPLHF. V and J are TRBV25-1 and TRBJ1-6; possibly TRBD1 for D (6 bases). Trimming cost V 7 bases and J 7 bases, with 14 bases left between them. CDR1 and CDR2 from the germline V gene are MGHDK and SYGVNS. The CDR3 spans 14 residues.